The 30 T cell receptor beta chains given below trace back to one sample, sequenced in a study of graft-versus-host responses after intestinal transplantation. Measured with immunoSEQ multiplex PCR; TCRdb has only the in-frame clones, and not every one. The sample includes under 25,000 clones, around nine tenths seen only once; the top ten take around 8.9%. Sequencing was performed on PBMCs, taken less than 240 days after intestinal transplant. All receptors derive from a human patient who received an intestinal transplant, so some T cells may come from the graft donor.

The chain carries TRBV5-1 and TRBJ1-2, with D hard to call. V shed 0 bases and J shed 2 bases, with 8 bases lying between them. The germline V gene has CDR1 SGHRS and CDR2 YFSETQ. This CDR3 is built from 14 residues. CDR3 loop: CASSLAVRNYGYTF. The CDR3 DNA reads as TGCGCCAGCAGCTTGGCCGTCAGAAACTATGGCTACACCTTC.

The V gene is TRBV4-1, the J gene TRBJ1-6; D is possibly TRBD1 (6 bases). The CDR3 loop spans 17 amino acids. V lost 5 bases, J lost 7 bases, and 21 bases lay in between. The germline CDR1 and CDR2 sequences are MGHRA and YSYEKL. The CDR3 DNA reads as TGCGCCAGCAGCGTGACGTACCCGGGACAACAGAATTCACCCCTCCACTTT. This encodes CASSVTYPGQQNSPLHF.

This clone was observed a single time. The chain links TRBV11-2 to TRBJ1-4; a weak D match, TRBD1 (6 bases). Trimming removed 3 bases at V and 8 bases at J, with 13 bases between. The CDR3 is 14 amino acids. CDR1 is SGHAT and CDR2 is FQNNGV in the germline V gene. CDR3 protein: CASSLGRRGEKLFF. Written as DNA, the CDR3 is TGTGCCAGCAGCTTGGGCAGGAGGGGGGAAAAACTGTTTTTT.

V and J are TRBV7-9 and TRBJ2-7; the match to TRBD1 covers 9 bases. Trimming at V came to 4 bases and at J to 6 bases, leaving 13 bases not matched to a gene. The germline V gene encodes CDR1 SEHNR and CDR2 FQNEAQ (reference sequence). The CDR3 is made up of 16 amino acids. CDR3 DNA sequence: TGTGCCAGCAGCTCAAGCGGCTGGGGACAGGGTCCCGAGCAGTACTTC. Translated, it gives CASSSSGWGQGPEQYF.

The chain employs TRBV6-1 and TRBJ1-1, with D hard to call. The CDR3 totals 11 residues. Germline V lookup: CDR1 MNHNS, CDR2 SASEGT. V was pared by 2 bases and J by 9 bases, with 7 bases between. In DNA, the CDR3 is TGTGCCAGCAGTGAACCACTCCAAGCTTTCTTT. It is translated as CASSEPLQAFF.

V and J are TRBV4-1 and TRBJ1-3; unclear D gene. Germline CDR1 reads MGHRA; CDR2 reads YSYEKL. CDR3 length equals 15 residues. V dropped 4 bases and J dropped 0 bases, with 10 bases sitting between them. CDR3 coding DNA: TGCGCCAGCAGCCCGCCGGGATACTCTGGAAACACCATATATTTT. Encoded protein: CASSPPGYSGNTIYF.

The chain links TRBV19 to TRBJ2-7; 8 nucleotides match TRBD2. The CDR3 contains 14 residues. The germline V gene encodes CDR1 LNHDA and CDR2 SQIVND (reference sequence). V trimming: 4 bases; J trimming: 0 bases; junction bases outside the gene matches: 2. The CDR3 reads CASSSGGSSYEQYF. In nucleotides, the CDR3 is TGTGCCAGTAGTAGCGGGGGGAGCTCCTACGAGCAGTACTTC.

This sequence joins TRBV19 and TRBJ1-4, with 8 bases lining up with TRBD1. CDR3 length: 15 residues. Trimming removed 4 bases from V and 8 bases from J; junction bases left unmatched: 9. CDR1 and CDR2 (germline): LNHDA, SQIVND (reference sequence). The CDR3 loop reads CASSTPLTGDEKLFF. The CDR3 coding sequence is TGTGCCAGTAGTACACCCTTGACAGGGGACGAAAAACTGTTTTTT.

The rearrangement joins TRBV9 to TRBJ2-5; 8 bases fit TRBD1. The length of the CDR3 is 15 residues. V lost 0 bases, J lost 4 bases, and 5 bases stayed unmatched. The germline gives CDR1 SGDLS, CDR2 YYNGEE. The CDR3 DNA follows: TGTGCCAGCAGCGTAGCGACAGGGGTAAGAGAGACCCAGTACTTC. Residues: CASSVATGVRETQYF.

CDR3 bases: TGTGCCAGCAGGGGGGACAGCAAAGAGACCCAGTACTTC. Its protein is CASRGDSKETQYF. The chain joins TRBV7-2 to TRBJ2-5, with TRBD1 matching 7 bases. The CDR3 has 13 amino acids. CDR1 and CDR2 from the germline V gene are SGHTA and FQGNSA. J was trimmed by 3 bases and V by 6 bases; bases with no gene match: 4.

The J gene is TRBJ1-2, the V gene TRBV27; D is perhaps TRBD1 (6 bases). Germline assignment: CDR1 MNHEY and CDR2 SMNVEV (reference sequence). The CDR3 is 14 amino acids. V lost 0 bases to trimming and J lost 4 bases, with 9 bases between them. The CDR3 spells CASSLSGGSYGYTF. CDR3 nucleotides: TGTGCCAGCAGTTTATCGGGGGGCAGCTATGGCTACACCTTC.

The CDR3 is CASSEAGTAQETQYF. CDR3 DNA sequence: TGTGCCAGCAGTGAAGCGGGGACTGCCCAAGAGACCCAGTACTTC. The genes are TRBV6-1 and TRBJ2-5, with TRBD2 as a possible D gene (6 bases). The V gene lost 0 bases and the J gene lost 1 base, with 9 bases spanning the gap. Germline CDR1 MNHNS, CDR2 SASEGT. This CDR3 is 15 amino acids long.

The J gene is TRBJ2-3, the V gene TRBV25-1; TRBD2 aligns across 7 bases. Germline V gene sequence: CDR1 MGHDK, CDR2 SYGVNS. The trim removed 0 bases at V and 7 bases at J, leaving 10 bases unmatched. The CDR3 consists of 16 residues. CDR3 bases: TGTGCCAGCAGTGAATACCCGGAGCGGGGAACTAATACGCAGTATTTT. This encodes CASSEYPERGTNTQYF.

This clone turned up a few times. The chain is built from TRBV5-1 and TRBJ2-4; 7 nucleotides align to TRBD2. Germline loops: CDR1 SGHRS, CDR2 YFSETQ. The CDR3 is made up of 15 amino acids. V shed 5 bases and J 2 bases; nucleotides not matched to a gene: 7. The CDR3 DNA reads as TGCGCCAGCAGGGAGGAGGGAGGGTCCAAAAACATTCAGTACTTC. Translating gives CASREEGGSKNIQYF.

This rearrangement joins TRBV5-8 to TRBJ1-4, with D hard to call. In germline, CDR1 is SGHTS, CDR2 YDEGEE. V dropped 0 bases and J dropped 8 bases, with 5 bases sitting between them. The CDR3 has 12 amino acids. The CDR3 loop is CASSLDGEKLFF. The CDR3 bases are TGTGCCAGCAGCTTGGACGGCGAAAAACTGTTTTTT.

The rearrangement links TRBV18 to TRBJ2-5, with D maybe TRBD1 (6 bases). The end of the DNA fits TRBJ2-7 better, so the J call may be wrong. The germline V gene encodes CDR1 KGHSH and CDR2 LQKENI. CDR3 length: 14 residues. The DNA of the CDR3 is TGTGCCAGCTCTCCCACAGGGATGAGCTACGAGCAGTACTTC. Amino acids: CASSPTGMSYEQYF.

The chain joins TRBV19 to TRBJ2-1, with 14 bases fitting TRBD2. Germline trimming cut 6 bases from V and 7 bases from J; bases unmatched to any gene: 8. Germline V gene lookup returns CDR1 LNHDA and CDR2 SQIVND (reference sequence). The CDR3 extends over 16 amino acids. In DNA form, the CDR3 reads TGTGCCAGTAGGCGTCGGACTAGCGGGGGGACGAATGAGCAGTTCTTC. Translating gives CASRRRTSGGTNEQFF.

The genes are TRBV19 and TRBJ2-3, with D maybe TRBD2 (7 bases). Trimming took off 3 bases at V and 5 bases at J, with 18 bases between the two ends. CDR3 length: 16 residues. Germline V gene sequence: CDR1 LNHDA, CDR2 SQIVND (reference sequence). CDR3 sequence: CASSIGMGGAVDTQYF. In DNA, the CDR3 is TGTGCCAGTAGTATCGGGATGGGGGGGGCCGTAGATACGCAGTATTTT.

The chain is built from TRBV11-3 and TRBJ2-3, with TRBD1 matching 7 bases. This CDR3 is 15 amino acids long. With 0 bases clipped from V and 6 bases from J, the junction kept 6 bases outside the gene matches. Germline V gene sequence: CDR1 SGHNT, CDR2 YENEEA. The CDR3 region has the DNA TGTGCCAGCAGCTTAGAGGACAGGAGTGGGGATACGCAGTATTTT. Protein: CASSLEDRSGDTQYF.

The V and J genes are TRBV9 and TRBJ2-2, with 7 bases identical to TRBD2. The J segment lost 3 bases and the V segment lost 6 bases, leaving 5 bases of the junction unmatched. The CDR3 contains 14 residues. The germline V gene has CDR1 SGDLS and CDR2 YYNGEE. CDR3 loop: CASTPTSYTGELFF. The CDR3, as DNA: TGTGCCAGCACCCCGACTAGCTACACCGGGGAGCTGTTTTTT.

This chain connects TRBV11-2 to TRBJ1-5, with 10 bases identical to TRBD1. The CDR3 spans 13 residues. The V segment lost 9 bases and the J segment 2 bases; nucleotides outside the gene matches: 1. Germline V lookup: CDR1 SGHAT, CDR2 FQNNGV. This CDR3 is CASGQGGNQPQHF. Written as DNA, the CDR3 is TGTGCCAGTGGACAGGGGGGCAATCAGCCCCAGCATTTT.

This chain links TRBV19 with TRBJ1-3, with D hard to call. V shed 5 bases and J shed 0 bases, with 14 bases lying between them. The CDR3 length is 16 residues. Germline V lookup: CDR1 LNHDA, CDR2 SQIVND (reference sequence). The CDR3 DNA sequence: TGTGCCAGTAGTTATTCCTGGCTCTTCTCTGGAAACACCATATATTTT. This gives the protein CASSYSWLFSGNTIYF. The variable domain in full, with the rest retrieved from reference TRBV19 and TRBJ1-3, is DGGITQSPKYLFRKEGQNVTLSCEQNLNHDAMYWYRQDPGQGLRLIYYSQIVNDFQKGDIAEGYSVSREKKESFPLTVTSAQKNPTAFYLCASSYSWLFSGNTIYFGEGSWLTVV.

This rearrangement joins TRBV20-1 to TRBJ1-2; a weak D match, TRBD1 (5 bases). Deletions cut 7 bases from V and 2 bases from J, with 8 bases between. CDR1 is DFQATT, CDR2 SNEGSKA, per germline (reference sequence). The CDR3 has 11 residues. For the CDR3, the DNA is TGCAGTGTGGGGGGGAACTATGGCTACACCTTC. Residues: CSVGGNYGYTF.

This clone came up a few times. The chain employs TRBV7-3 and TRBJ2-5; D might be TRBD1 (6 bases). The V end lost 4 bases, the J end lost 5 bases, and 11 bases lay between the germline ends. In germline, CDR1 is SGHTA, CDR2 FQGTGA. The CDR3 is 13 residues long. This CDR3 is CASSSGDLETQYF. In DNA form, the CDR3 reads TGTGCCAGCAGCTCAGGGGATCTGGAGACCCAGTACTTC.

This chain uses TRBV6-6 with TRBJ1-6, with D perhaps TRBD1 (5 bases). The CDR3 covers 13 residues. V lost 5 bases, J lost 9 bases, and 11 bases lay in between. Germline loops: CDR1 MNHNY, CDR2 SVGAGI (reference sequence). CDR3 bases: TGTGCCAGCAGTGGGGGACGGGTTTCACCCCTCCACTTT. Translating gives CASSGGRVSPLHF.

The chain carries TRBV5-1 and TRBJ1-1; TRBD1 matches at 8 bases. Per the germline V gene, CDR1 is SGHRS and CDR2 is YFSETQ. The junction had 4 bases not matched to a gene; V was cut back by 4 bases and J by 2 bases. The CDR3 consists of 14 residues. Here the CDR3 reads CASSLTGANTEAFF. The CDR3 DNA reads TGCGCCAGCAGCCTGACAGGGGCAAACACTGAAGCTTTCTTT.

The rearrangement links TRBV14 to TRBJ2-7; 8 bases fit TRBD2. The germline CDR1 and CDR2 sequences are SGHDN and FVKESK. With V trimmed by 5 bases and J by 2 bases, 8 bases remained unmatched. The CDR3 extends over 15 amino acids. The CDR3 coding sequence is TGTGCCAGCAGCGGGCGTAGCGGGGCCCCCTACGAGCAGTACTTC. Protein product: CASSGRSGAPYEQYF.

On this clone: The sample contains more than one DNA sequence encoding this CDR3. This chain joins TRBV5-1 and TRBJ2-7, with D perhaps given as TRBD1 or TRBD2 (5 bases each). The CDR3 loop spans 13 amino acids. V was clipped by 1 base and J by 2 bases, with 7 bases between them. Per the germline V gene, CDR1 is SGHRS and CDR2 is YFSETQ. DNA of the CDR3: TGCGCCAGCAGCTTGTCGGGACCCTACGAGCAGTACTTC. Amino acid sequence: CASSLSGPYEQYF.

This chain uses TRBV6-5 with TRBJ2-5, with D unresolved. Germline lookup yields CDR1 MNHEY and CDR2 SVGAGI. V lost 6 bases and J lost 2, with 1 base in between. The CDR3 spans 10 residues. The chain's CDR3 is CASRQETQYF. The CDR3 nucleotides read TGTGCCAGCAGGCAAGAGACCCAGTACTTC.

This chain links TRBV11-1 with TRBJ1-6, with D perhaps TRBD1 (6 bases). Germline V gene data show CDR1 as SGHAT and CDR2 as FQDESV (reference sequence). Trimming took 5 bases from V and 10 from J, leaving 18 bases between them. CDR3 length: 15 amino acids. CDR3 nucleotides: TGTGCCAGCAGCCCTCGACAGGTTAACCGCTCACCCCTCCACTTT. It specifies CASSPRQVNRSPLHF. Combining the CDR3 with reference TRBV11-1 and TRBJ1-6 gives the whole variable domain EAEVAQSPRYKITEKSQAVAFWCDPISGHATLYWYRQILGQGPELLVQFQDESVVDDSQLPKDRFSAERLKGVDSTLKIQPAELGDSAMYLCASSPRQVNRSPLHFGNGTRLTVT.